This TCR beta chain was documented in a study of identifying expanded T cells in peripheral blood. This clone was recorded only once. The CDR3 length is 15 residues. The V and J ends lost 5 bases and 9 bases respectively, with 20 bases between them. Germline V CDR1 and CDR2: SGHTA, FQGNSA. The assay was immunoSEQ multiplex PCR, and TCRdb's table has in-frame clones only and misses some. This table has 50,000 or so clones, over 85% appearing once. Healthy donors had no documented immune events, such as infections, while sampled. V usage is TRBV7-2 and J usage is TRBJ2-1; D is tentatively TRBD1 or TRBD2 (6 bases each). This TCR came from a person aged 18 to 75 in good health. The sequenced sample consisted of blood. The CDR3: CASSLNAGHGVEQFF. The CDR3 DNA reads TGTGCCAGCAGCCTTAATGCGGGACACGGGGTTGAGCAGTTCTTC.